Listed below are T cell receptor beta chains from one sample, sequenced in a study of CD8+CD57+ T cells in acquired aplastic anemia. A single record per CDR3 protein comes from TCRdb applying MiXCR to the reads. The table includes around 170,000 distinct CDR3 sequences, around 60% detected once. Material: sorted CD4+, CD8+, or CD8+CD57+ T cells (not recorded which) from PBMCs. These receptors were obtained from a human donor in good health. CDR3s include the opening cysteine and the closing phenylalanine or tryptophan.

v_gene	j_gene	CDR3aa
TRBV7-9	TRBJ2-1	CASSATGPGVINEQFF
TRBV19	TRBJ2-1	CASSNASGARDEQFF
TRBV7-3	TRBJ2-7	CASSKTQGASYEQYF
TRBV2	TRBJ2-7	CASIARVSSYEQYF
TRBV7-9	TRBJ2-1	CASSREGAQFF
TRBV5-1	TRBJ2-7	CASIVAEGRGGEQYF
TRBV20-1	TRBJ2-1	CSAWGGGEQFF
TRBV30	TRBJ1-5	CAWSAARGNQPQHF
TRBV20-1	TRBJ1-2	CSARSTEDGYGYTF
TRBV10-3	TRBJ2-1	CAISPAPYNEQFF
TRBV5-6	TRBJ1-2	CASSLVPGQGPGYTF
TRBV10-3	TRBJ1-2	CAIGVAADYGYTF
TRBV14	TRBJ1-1	CASSQDFATGEAFF
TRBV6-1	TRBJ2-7	CASSYSGVIYEQYF
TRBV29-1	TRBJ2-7	CSAIQEIPYEQYF
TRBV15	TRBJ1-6	CATSRESGTNNSPLHF
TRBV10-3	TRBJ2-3	CAISARDRGEITDTQYF
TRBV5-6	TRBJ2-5	CASSFRTRVETQYF
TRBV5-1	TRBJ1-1	CASSLAIDTEAFF
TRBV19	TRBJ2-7	CASSPRGQGPYEQYF
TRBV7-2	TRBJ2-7	CASSSAGPYEQYF